Below, one TCR beta chain is given with its context. The antigen remains unidentified. The data derive from a study of T cell responses to AZD1222 COVID-19 vaccine. General study points: Spike-specific TCR breadth and depth grew following two AZD1222 doses. Donors, mostly white British, included more females; clonal diversity was possibly underestimated.

Combined were second doses at about 4 or about 12 weeks. Assay: immunoSEQ multiplex PCR; the TCRdb copy retains only in-frame clones and omits some. The table records fewer than 150,000 clones, nearly 90% of them present only once. V dropped 7 bases and J dropped 1 base, with 10 bases sitting between them. This CDR3 is 13 amino acids long. The origin of this receptor is an adult who received the AZD1222 COVID-19 vaccine. This specimen consisted of peripheral blood, obtained 28 days after the second AZD1222 dose. The rearrangement links TRBV12-3 or TRBV12-4 to TRBJ1-1, with no clear D. The CDR3 spells CASTIKRNTEAFF. The CDR3 DNA reads TGTGCCAGCACCATCAAAAGGAACACTGAAGCTTTCTTT.